Below are 17 T cell receptor beta chains sequenced from a single sample in a study of T cell changes during pregnancy in multiple sclerosis. Assay used: immunoSEQ multiplex PCR; TCRdb lists only in-frame clones, some missing. This sample carries around 52,000 clones, 90% to 95% of them seen once, and the ten largest clones take 0.15% to 0.2%. Sequencing used CD4+ T cells from peripheral blood mononuclear cells, obtained in the second trimester of pregnancy. These receptors came from a female donor with multiple sclerosis, enrolled in a pregnancy study.

The chain recombines TRBV5-1 with TRBJ2-7; TRBD1 matches 9 bases. Germline CDR1 is SGHRS and CDR2 is YFSETQ. V lost 0 bases and J lost 2; bases outside the gene matches: 3. The CDR3 totals 15 residues. The chain's CDR3 is CASSLVRDRAYEQYF. Here the CDR3 DNA reads TGCGCCAGCAGCTTGGTACGGGACAGGGCCTACGAGCAGTACTTC.

The rearrangement links TRBV6-6 to TRBJ2-7, with TRBD1 matching over 7 bases. The ends lost 2 bases at V and 7 bases at J; junction bases unmatched: 5. The CDR3 has 13 amino acids. Germline V gene data show CDR1 as MNHNY and CDR2 as SVGAGI (reference sequence). The CDR3 DNA sequence: TGTGCCAGCAGTTACCAGGGGGTCGGGGAGCAGTACTTC. It yields the protein CASSYQGVGEQYF.

The J gene is TRBJ2-5, the V gene TRBV11-2, with 9 bases aligning to TRBD2. This CDR3 spans 17 amino acids. CDR1 is SGHAT and CDR2 is FQNNGV in the germline V gene. V was pared by 10 bases and J by 4 bases, with 19 bases of the junction left unmatched. CDR3 sequence (DNA): TGTGCCACCGCGCTCGGCGGGAGGGCTTCTGTTATAGAGACCCAGTACTTC. Encoded protein: CATALGGRASVIETQYF.

The genes are TRBV5-1 and TRBJ2-1; 7 bases agree with TRBD1. Germline CDR1 and CDR2: SGHRS and YFSETQ. J gave up 3 bases and V 4 bases, and 16 bases lay outside the gene matches. This CDR3 spans 18 amino acids. CDR3 nucleotide sequence: TGCGCCAGCAGCACCGGACAGGCGGCTTCAACGTTCTACAATGAGCAGTTCTTC. Encoded protein: CASSTGQAASTFYNEQFF.

This sequence joins TRBV7-9 and TRBJ1-2, with 7 bases identical to TRBD1. CDR1 and CDR2 from the germline V gene are SEHNR and FQNEAQ (reference sequence). Trimming removed 5 bases from V and 0 bases from J; junction bases left unmatched: 9. CDR3 length equals 16 residues. CDR3 nucleotide sequence: TGTGCCAGCAGCCAAGGGGGCTCGGCTCCTAACTATGGCTACACCTTC. It codes for CASSQGGSAPNYGYTF.

The chain combines TRBV7-2 with TRBJ2-1, with 11 nucleotides matching TRBD2. Germline assignment: CDR1 SGHTA and CDR2 FQGNSA. Germline trimming cut 1 base from V and 7 bases from J; bases unmatched to any gene: 6. CDR3 length: 16 amino acids. This CDR3 reads CASSLVRTSGLNEQFF. The CDR3 DNA reads TGTGCCAGCAGCTTAGTCCGGACTAGCGGGTTGAATGAGCAGTTCTTC. The whole variable domain, filled in from reference TRBV7-2 and TRBJ2-1, reads GAGVSQSPSNKVTEKGKDVELRCDPISGHTALYWYRQSLGQGLEFLIYFQGNSAPDKSGLPSDRFSAERTGGSVSTLTIQRTQQEDSAVYLCASSLVRTSGLNEQFFGPGTRLTVL.

This chain uses TRBV28 with TRBJ1-4, with D unclear. The V gene lost 1 base and the J gene lost 4 bases, with 7 bases spanning the gap. The CDR3 extends over 14 amino acids. Germline CDR1 is MDHEN and CDR2 is SYDVKM. The CDR3 sequence is CASSLLKHNEKLFF. The CDR3 coding sequence is TGTGCCAGCAGTTTATTGAAACATAATGAAAAACTGTTTTTT. Complete variable domain (other parts from reference TRBV28 and TRBJ1-4): DVKVTQSSRYLVKRTGEKVFLECVQDMDHENMFWYRQDPGLGLRLIYFSYDVKMKEKGDIPEGYSVSREKKERFSLILESASTNQTSMYLCASSLLKHNEKLFFGSGTQLSVL.

This rearrangement joins TRBV7-9 to TRBJ1-2; TRBD1 matches at 8 bases. Trimming at V came to 3 bases and at J to 1 base, leaving 4 bases not matched to a gene. Per the germline V gene, CDR1 is SEHNR and CDR2 is FQNEAQ (reference sequence). The CDR3 consists of 15 residues. The DNA for the CDR3 is TGTGCCAGCAGCTTCCCTACAGGGGGTAACTATGGCTACACCTTC. Translation: CASSFPTGGNYGYTF.

V usage is TRBV5-6 and J usage is TRBJ2-7, with D tentatively TRBD1 (6 bases). This CDR3 comprises 13 residues. Germline V CDR1 and CDR2: SGHDT, YYEEEE. The V end lost 0 bases, the J end lost 5 bases, and 9 bases lay between the germline ends. The CDR3 DNA reads as TGTGCCAGCAGCTTGGGGGGGCTCAACGAGCAGTACTTC. Encoded protein: CASSLGGLNEQYF.

The CDR3 region has the DNA TGTGCCTGGAGTCCGAACAGGGTTTCGAGTACAACTAATGAAAAACTGTTTTTT. This sequence encodes CAWSPNRVSSTTNEKLFF. The rearrangement uses TRBV30 and TRBJ1-4, with D tentatively TRBD1 (6 bases). Germline CDR1 is GTSNPN and CDR2 is SVGIG (reference sequence). V was clipped by 2 bases and J by 0 bases, with 19 bases between them. This CDR3 has 18 amino acids.

V is TRBV19 and J is TRBJ1-1; D ambiguous. Germline CDR1 and CDR2: LNHDA and SQIVND (reference sequence). CDR3 length: 14 amino acids. The ends were cut back, 1 base at V and 7 bases at J, with 13 bases in the middle. The CDR3: CASSIGTAVDEAFF. CDR3 nucleotides: TGTGCCAGTAGTATAGGTACGGCGGTAGATGAAGCTTTCTTT.

J is TRBJ1-4 and V is TRBV7-9; D is unresolved. The CDR3 contains 15 residues. V dropped 6 bases and J dropped 6 bases, with 17 bases sitting between them. Germline V gives CDR1 SEHNR, CDR2 FQNEAQ (reference sequence). CDR3 nucleotides: TGTGCCAGCAGTTTGTCGACGGGGAGTTATGAAAAACTGTTTTTT. Its protein product is CASSLSTGSYEKLFF.

The J gene is TRBJ2-3, the V gene TRBV5-4; 9 bases are shared with TRBD1. CDR3 length: 15 amino acids. CDR1 is SGHNT, CDR2 YYREEE, per germline (reference sequence). Losses at the gene ends were 0 bases for V and 4 bases for J; bases not matched to a gene: 3. The CDR3 reads CASSLATGGADTQYF. CDR3 bases: TGTGCCAGCAGCTTGGCCACAGGGGGCGCAGATACGCAGTATTTT.

This clone was observed a handful of times. The rearrangement uses TRBV11-2 and TRBJ2-7; unclear D gene. Germline V lookup: CDR1 SGHAT, CDR2 FQNNGV. The CDR3 totals 11 residues. V lost 4 bases, J lost 3 bases, and 4 bases lay in between. The CDR3 nucleotides read TGTGCCAGCAGCTCGTACTACGAGCAGTACTTC. Translating it yields CASSSYYEQYF.

This clone showed up just once. The chain employs TRBV6-1 and TRBJ1-5, with D unclear. The germline V gene encodes CDR1 MNHNS and CDR2 SASEGT. Trimming removed 4 bases at V and 2 bases at J, with 12 bases between. The CDR3 sequence is 15 residues long. The DNA of the CDR3 is TGTGCCAGCAGTGTGTCCAGCGCTGGCAATCAGCCCCAGCATTTT. This gives the protein CASSVSSAGNQPQHF.

The V and J genes are TRBV27 and TRBJ2-5, with 7 bases matching TRBD2. V shed 11 bases and J 3 bases; nucleotides not matched to a gene: 15. Germline values: CDR1 MNHEY, CDR2 SMNVEV (reference sequence). The length of the CDR3 is 15 residues. The CDR3 DNA sequence: TGTGCCCCCTACGGGGGGATTGCCCTAAAAGAGACCCAGTACTTC. Residues: CAPYGGIALKETQYF.

The rearrangement joins TRBV27 to TRBJ1-5, with no clear D. The germline V and J ends were trimmed by 2 bases and 1 base, with 6 bases remaining between them. Germline assignment: CDR1 MNHEY and CDR2 SMNVEV (reference sequence). This CDR3 has 14 amino acids. The CDR3 here is CASSLGASNQPQHF. CDR3 coding DNA: TGTGCCAGCAGTTTAGGAGCCAGCAATCAGCCCCAGCATTTT.